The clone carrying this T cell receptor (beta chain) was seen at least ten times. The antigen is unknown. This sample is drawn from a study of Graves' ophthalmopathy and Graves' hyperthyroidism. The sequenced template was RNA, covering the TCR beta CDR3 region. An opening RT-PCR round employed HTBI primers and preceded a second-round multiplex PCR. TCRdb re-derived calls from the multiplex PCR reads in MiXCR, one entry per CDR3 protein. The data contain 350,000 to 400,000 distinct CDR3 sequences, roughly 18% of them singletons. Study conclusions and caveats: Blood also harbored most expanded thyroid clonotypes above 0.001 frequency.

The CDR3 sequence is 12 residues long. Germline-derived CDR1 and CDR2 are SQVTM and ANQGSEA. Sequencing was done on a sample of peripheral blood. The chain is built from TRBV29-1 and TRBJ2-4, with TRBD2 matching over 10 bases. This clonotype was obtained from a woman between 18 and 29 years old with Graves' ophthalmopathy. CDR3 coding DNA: TGCGTTGAAATAGGGACTAGCGCCTCCCCGTACTTC. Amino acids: CVEIGTSASPYF. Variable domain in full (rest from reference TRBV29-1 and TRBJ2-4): SAVISQKPSRDICQRGTSLTIQCQVDSQVTMMFWYRQQPGQSLTLIATANQGSEATYESGFVIDKFPISRPNLTFSTLTVSNMSPEDSSIYLCVEIGTSASPYFGAGTRLSVL.